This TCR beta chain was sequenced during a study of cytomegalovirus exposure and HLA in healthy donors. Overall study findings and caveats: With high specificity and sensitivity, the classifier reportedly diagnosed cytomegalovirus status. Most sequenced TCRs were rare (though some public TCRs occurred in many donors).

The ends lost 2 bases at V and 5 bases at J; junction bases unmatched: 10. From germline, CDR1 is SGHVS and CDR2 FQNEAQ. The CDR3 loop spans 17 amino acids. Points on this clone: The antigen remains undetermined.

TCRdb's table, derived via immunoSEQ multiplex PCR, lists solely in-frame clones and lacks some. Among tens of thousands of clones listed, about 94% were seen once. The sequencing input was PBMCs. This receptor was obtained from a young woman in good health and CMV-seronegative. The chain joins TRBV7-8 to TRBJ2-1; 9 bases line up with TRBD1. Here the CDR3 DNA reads TGTGCCAGCAGCTTACCGACAGGGGGTAGTCAGGACAATGAGCAGTTCTTC. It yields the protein CASSLPTGGSQDNEQFF.